The 30 T cell receptor beta chains below were found in one sample sequenced in a study of T-cell memory formation after mild COVID-19. TCRdb passed the 5' RACE reads through MiXCR, listing each CDR3 protein once. The profile shows 300,000 or so distinct CDR3 sequences, 15% of them singletons. Sequencing was performed on PBMCs or a T cell subset sorted from them (not recorded which). The receptors here all came from a man aged 18 to 30 who had mild COVID-19 (a few samples of this study predate the infection). Cell type and time point are not known.

This clonotype has only a few counts. The chain employs TRBV3-1 and TRBJ2-2; TRBD2 matches at 11 bases. The CDR3 spans 16 residues. Trimming removed 4 bases from V and 3 bases from J; junction bases left unmatched: 4. The germline CDR1 and CDR2 sequences are LGHDT and YNNKEL (reference sequence). CDR3 DNA: TGTGCCAGCAGCCGGCAACTAGCGGGGGACACCGGGGAGCTGTTTTTT. As protein: CASSRQLAGDTGELFF.

The sample holds a few counts of this clonotype. V and J are TRBV4-3 and TRBJ2-5, with 10 bases aligning to TRBD2. The CDR3 is made up of 17 amino acids. Germline V gene data show CDR1 as LGHNA and CDR2 as YSLEER. V was pared by 0 bases and J by 5 bases, with 9 bases of the junction left unmatched. CDR3 protein: CASSQDYPAGGRETQYF. The CDR3 coding sequence is TGCGCCAGCAGCCAAGACTATCCAGCGGGGGGGCGCGAGACCCAGTACTTC.

This clonotype was recorded a few times. The chain combines TRBV7-8 with TRBJ2-5; 14 nucleotides match TRBD2. Germline CDR1 is SGHVS and CDR2 is FQNEAQ. The CDR3 runs 18 residues. With 4 bases clipped from V and 0 bases from J, the junction kept 7 bases outside the gene matches. The CDR3 nucleotides read TGTGCCAGCAGCTACGGACTAGCGGGGGGTCCGTACCAAGAGACCCAGTACTTC. Its protein is CASSYGLAGGPYQETQYF.

The gene calls are TRBV2 and TRBJ1-1; 8 bases align to TRBD1. The CDR3 is 16 amino acids. The germline CDR1 and CDR2 sequences are SNHLY and FYNNEI. Trimming took 4 bases from V and 1 from J; bases not matched to a gene: 8. CDR3 nucleotides: TGTGCCAGCAGTGTAATGACAGGGGTAAGGAACACTGAAGCTTTCTTT. Protein product: CASSVMTGVRNTEAFF.

The J gene is TRBJ1-2, the V gene TRBV7-9; 8 nucleotides align to TRBD1. The V and J ends lost 5 bases and 3 bases, in that order; junction bases with no gene match: 5. This CDR3 has 14 residues. Germline V gene lookup returns CDR1 SEHNR and CDR2 FQNEAQ (reference sequence). The CDR3 DNA is TGTGCCAGCAGCCCAGGGGGCGCGTACTATGGCTACACCTTC. Its protein is CASSPGGAYYGYTF.

Many counts were recorded for this clonotype. The chain combines TRBV20-1 with TRBJ2-7; D gene unclear. The length of the CDR3 is 14 residues. Germline V CDR1 and CDR2: DFQATT, SNEGSKA (reference sequence). Trimming cost V 6 bases and J 1 base, with 16 bases left between them. The CDR3 nucleotides read TGCAGTGCCCGGGTCTTGGGCATTTCCTACGAGCAGTACTTC. This codes for CSARVLGISYEQYF.

The genes are TRBV5-1 and TRBJ1-4, with D uncertain. The CDR3 has 15 amino acids. Germline CDR1 reads SGHRS; CDR2 reads YFSETQ. With 0 bases removed from V and 10 bases from J, the gap between germline ends came to 16 bases. The CDR3 DNA reads as TGCGCCAGCAGCTTGGCCGAGGACGGCGGACGAAAACTGTTTTTT. Its translation: CASSLAEDGGRKLFF.

V is TRBV5-5 and J is TRBJ2-1; a possible D gene is TRBD2 (7 bases). This CDR3 has 17 amino acids. With 0 bases removed from V and 4 bases from J, the gap between germline ends came to 17 bases. Germline CDR1 reads SGHKS; CDR2 reads YYEKEE (reference sequence). The CDR3 sequence is CASSLVTGGLPYNEQFF. CDR3 sequence (DNA): TGTGCCAGCAGCTTGGTCACCGGGGGGCTGCCTTACAATGAGCAGTTCTTC.

V is TRBV5-4 and J is TRBJ2-5, with 8 nucleotides matching TRBD2. In germline, CDR1 is SGHNT, CDR2 YYREEE (reference sequence). The V and J ends lost 4 bases and 5 bases, in that order; junction bases with no gene match: 7. CDR3 length equals 14 residues. DNA of the CDR3: TGTGCCAGCAGCGCCCAACTAGCGGAGGAGACCCAGTACTTC. This translates into CASSAQLAEETQYF.

This clonotype was picked up many times. The chain has TRBV6-5 and TRBJ2-7, with a weak D call TRBD1 (5 bases). There are 14 residues in the CDR3. Trimming pared 9 bases from V and 0 bases from J, leaving 15 bases between. Germline V gene lookup returns CDR1 MNHEY and CDR2 SVGAGI. The CDR3, as DNA: TGTGCCAGTAAGGTTATAGGGGCCTCCTACGAGCAGTACTTC. It encodes CASKVIGASYEQYF.

This chain joins TRBV6-5 and TRBJ2-1; a possible D gene is TRBD1 (6 bases). Germline V lookup: CDR1 MNHEY, CDR2 SVGAGI. V was cut by 3 bases and J by 9 bases, with 18 bases left in between. The CDR3 spans 15 residues. The CDR3 nucleotides are TGTGCCAGCAGTTATCGGAATACAGGGCTTAGTGAGCAGTTCTTC. Residues: CASSYRNTGLSEQFF.

The CDR3 nucleotides are TGTGCCAGCAGTTCGAGGCCCTCTGGGGCCAACGTCCTGACTTTC. Translated: CASSSRPSGANVLTF. The chain employs TRBV6-5 and TRBJ2-6; D unresolved. The V gene lost 4 bases and the J gene lost 0 bases, with 7 bases spanning the gap. Germline V CDR1 and CDR2: MNHEY, SVGAGI. The CDR3 length is 15 residues.

This clonotype was picked up a small number of times. The junction and the germline gene differ at one end; a read error may be behind it. V gene TRBV12-3 or TRBV12-4 combines with J gene TRBJ1-2, with 10 bases matching TRBD1. This CDR3 spans 14 amino acids. CDR3 DNA: TGTGCCAGAAGTTCCGGACAGGGGGTTCATGGCTACACCTTC. Translated, it gives CARSSGQGVHGYTF.

This clonotype has ten or more counts. The genes are TRBV10-3 and TRBJ2-5; 8 nucleotides match TRBD2. The length of the CDR3 is 16 residues. The V gene end was trimmed by 6 bases and the J gene end by 4 bases; junction bases not matched to a gene: 13. Germline V gene data show CDR1 as ENHRY and CDR2 as SYGVKD. Here the CDR3 DNA reads TGTGCCATCAGCGATTTGGGCTCTCTAGCGGGAGAGACCCAGTACTTC. Encoded protein: CAISDLGSLAGETQYF.

This clonotype has a handful of counts. The genes are TRBV5-4 and TRBJ1-1, with a weak D call TRBD1 (6 bases). With 5 bases removed from V and 1 base from J, the gap between germline ends came to 18 bases. This CDR3 has 16 residues. The germline V gene encodes CDR1 SGHNT and CDR2 YYREEE (reference sequence). This CDR3 is CASRPDPGARNTEAFF. CDR3 DNA: TGTGCCAGCAGACCGGACCCGGGGGCGAGGAACACTGAAGCTTTCTTT.

The chain is built from TRBV18 and TRBJ2-3, with 10 bases fitting TRBD2. Trimming cost V 3 bases and J 2 bases; bases outside gene matches: 5. CDR1 is KGHSH and CDR2 is LQKENI in the germline V gene. The CDR3 is made up of 16 amino acids. The chain's CDR3 is CASSPSGGANTDTQYF. CDR3 sequence (DNA): TGTGCCAGCTCACCCAGCGGGGGGGCCAACACAGATACGCAGTATTTT.

This rearrangement joins TRBV6-2 or TRBV6-3 to TRBJ1-2, with D uncertain. CDR1 is MNHEY and CDR2 is SVGEGT in the germline V gene. Deletions cut 4 bases from V and 8 bases from J, with 17 bases between. The CDR3 is 14 amino acids. CDR3 residues: CASSSPDGPEGYTF. CDR3 DNA: TGTGCCAGCAGTTCACCCGACGGCCCCGAGGGCTACACCTTC.

This clonotype has a handful of counts. The gene calls are TRBV20-1 and TRBJ1-1; D might be TRBD1 (6 bases). The CDR3 is 13 residues long. In germline, CDR1 is DFQATT, CDR2 SNEGSKA (reference sequence). The V end lost 5 bases, the J end lost 3 bases, and 13 bases lay between the germline ends. CDR3 residues: CSASRGEHTEAFF. The DNA of the CDR3 is TGCAGTGCTTCTAGGGGGGAACACACTGAAGCTTTCTTT.

The gene calls are TRBV7-9 and TRBJ1-2, with a tentative D call TRBD1 (5 bases). Germline V gene sequence: CDR1 SEHNR, CDR2 FQNEAQ (reference sequence). V shed 9 bases and J shed 3 bases, with 17 bases lying between them. CDR3 length: 14 amino acids. This chain's CDR3 is CASRGLGRDYGYTF. DNA of the CDR3: TGTGCCAGTCGCGGGTTGGGCAGGGACTATGGCTACACCTTC.

This chain links TRBV6-2 or TRBV6-3 with TRBJ2-3; 9 nucleotides agree with TRBD2. The CDR3 totals 15 residues. V shed 6 bases and J 5 bases; nucleotides not matched to a gene: 9. The germline V gene has CDR1 MNHEY and CDR2 SVGEGT. In DNA form, the CDR3 reads TGTGCCAGCAGACCGCGGGGGGGCGGAGGAGATACGCAGTATTTT. Protein product: CASRPRGGGGDTQYF.

This clonotype has a handful of counts. This sequence joins TRBV5-1 and TRBJ1-1, with a weak D call TRBD1 (6 bases). The CDR3 is made up of 16 amino acids. CDR1 is SGHRS and CDR2 is YFSETQ in the germline V gene. V lost 5 bases, J lost 2 bases, and 19 bases lay in between. CDR3 DNA sequence: TGCGCCAGCAGACCGGAACAGGGAAGGTCTAACACTGAAGCTTTCTTT. Translating gives CASRPEQGRSNTEAFF. Full variable domain (outside the CDR3, taken from reference TRBV5-1 and TRBJ1-1): KAGVTQTPRYLIKTRGQQVTLSCSPISGHRSVSWYQQTPGQGLQFLFEYFSETQRNKGNFPGRFSGRQFSNSRSEMNVSTLELGDSALYLCASRPEQGRSNTEAFFGQGTRLTVV.

The chain has TRBV18 and TRBJ2-1; 11 nucleotides line up with TRBD2. The CDR3 extends over 16 amino acids. The J segment lost 4 bases and the V segment lost 3 bases, leaving 5 bases of the junction unmatched. Germline loops: CDR1 KGHSH, CDR2 LQKENI. CDR3 bases: TGTGCCAGCTCACCCCTTAGCGGGGGGGAATACAATGAGCAGTTCTTC. Translating gives CASSPLSGGEYNEQFF.

The genes are TRBV6-1 and TRBJ1-6, with a tentative D call TRBD1 (5 bases). Trimming cost V 2 bases and J 9 bases, with 14 bases left between them. This CDR3 comprises 15 residues. Per the germline V gene, CDR1 is MNHNS and CDR2 is SASEGT. CDR3 region: CASSEFPQGVSPLHF. CDR3 sequence (DNA): TGTGCCAGCAGTGAATTTCCCCAGGGAGTTTCACCCCTCCACTTT.

In regard to this clonotype: The conserved phenylalanine or tryptophan normally closing the CDR3 is absent here, so this likely arose from a read error. The chain employs TRBV7-9 and TRBJ2-3; TRBD1 matches at 7 bases. Trimming removed 6 bases from V and 2 bases from J; junction bases left unmatched: 8. The CDR3 runs to 15 residues. Germline-derived CDR1 and CDR2 are SEHNR and FQNEAQ (reference sequence). CDR3 in amino acids: CASSPPGQLTDTQYL. In DNA form, the CDR3 reads TGTGCCAGCAGTCCTCCGGGACAGCTCACAGATACGCAGTATTTA.

This rearrangement joins TRBV24-1 to TRBJ2-1; possible D gene TRBD1, 6 bases. The ends were cut back, 6 bases at V and 8 bases at J, with 7 bases in the middle. From germline, CDR1 is KGHDR and CDR2 SFDVKD. The CDR3 runs to 11 residues. The CDR3 sequence is CATSTGYEQFF. The CDR3 coding sequence is TGTGCCACCAGTACAGGGTATGAGCAGTTCTTC.

This chain uses TRBV7-2 with TRBJ2-7; D perhaps matches TRBD1 (6 bases). This CDR3 contains 17 residues. Trimming shortened V by 1 base and J by 0 bases, and 16 bases separated the two germline ends. Germline CDR1 SGHTA, CDR2 FQGNSA. Written as DNA, the CDR3 is TGTGCCAGCAGCTTAGTGAGCGACAGGCTGTTCTCCTACGAGCAGTACTTC. Translation gives CASSLVSDRLFSYEQYF.

The chain joins TRBV7-9 to TRBJ2-5, with D possibly being TRBD1 or TRBD2 (5 bases each). This CDR3 spans 16 amino acids. With 7 bases removed from V and 2 bases from J, the gap between germline ends came to 20 bases. Germline V gene lookup returns CDR1 SEHNR and CDR2 FQNEAQ (reference sequence). The CDR3, as DNA: TGTGCCAGCATCCACGCCGGGACGGACCTTCAAGAGACCCAGTACTTC. As protein: CASIHAGTDLQETQYF.

The rearrangement uses TRBV10-3 and TRBJ2-5; perhaps TRBD1 as D (6 bases). With 2 bases removed from V and 5 bases from J, the gap between germline ends came to 12 bases. This CDR3 comprises 14 residues. In germline, CDR1 is ENHRY, CDR2 SYGVKD. In DNA form, the CDR3 reads TGTGCCATCAGTGAGAGTCAGGGGCGGGAGACCCAGTACTTC. It codes for CAISESQGRETQYF.

A few counts support this clonotype. V is TRBV5-1 and J is TRBJ2-3, with TRBD1 matching 7 bases. The V segment lost 2 bases and the J segment 2 bases; nucleotides outside the gene matches: 2. CDR1 and CDR2 from the germline V gene are SGHRS and YFSETQ. The CDR3 totals 14 residues. CDR3 region: CASSLTGDTDTQYF. CDR3 DNA sequence: TGCGCCAGCAGCTTAACAGGGGACACAGATACGCAGTATTTT.

This clonotype was seen a handful of times. V gene TRBV4-2 combines with J gene TRBJ2-1; 9 positions match TRBD2. V lost 4 bases to trimming and J lost 4 bases; unmatched junction nucleotides: 8. This CDR3 has 16 residues. CDR1 LGHNA and CDR2 YNFKEQ come from the germline V gene. CDR3 amino acids: CASSRNERGAYNEQFF. In DNA form, the CDR3 reads TGTGCCAGCAGCCGGAACGAGCGGGGGGCATACAATGAGCAGTTCTTC.